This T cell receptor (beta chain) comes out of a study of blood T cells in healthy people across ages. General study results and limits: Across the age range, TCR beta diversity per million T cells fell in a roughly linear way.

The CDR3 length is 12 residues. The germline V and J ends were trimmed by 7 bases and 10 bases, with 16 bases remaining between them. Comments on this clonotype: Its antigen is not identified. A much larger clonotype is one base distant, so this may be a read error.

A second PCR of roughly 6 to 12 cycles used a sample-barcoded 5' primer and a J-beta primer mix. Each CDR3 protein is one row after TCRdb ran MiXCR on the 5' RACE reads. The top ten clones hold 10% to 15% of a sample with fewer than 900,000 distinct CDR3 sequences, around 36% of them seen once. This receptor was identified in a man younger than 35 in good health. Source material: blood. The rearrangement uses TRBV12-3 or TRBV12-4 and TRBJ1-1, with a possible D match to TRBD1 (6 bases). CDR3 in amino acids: CASTDRIGAAFF. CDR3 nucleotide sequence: TGTGCCAGCACCGACAGGATCGGTGCAGCTTTCTTT.